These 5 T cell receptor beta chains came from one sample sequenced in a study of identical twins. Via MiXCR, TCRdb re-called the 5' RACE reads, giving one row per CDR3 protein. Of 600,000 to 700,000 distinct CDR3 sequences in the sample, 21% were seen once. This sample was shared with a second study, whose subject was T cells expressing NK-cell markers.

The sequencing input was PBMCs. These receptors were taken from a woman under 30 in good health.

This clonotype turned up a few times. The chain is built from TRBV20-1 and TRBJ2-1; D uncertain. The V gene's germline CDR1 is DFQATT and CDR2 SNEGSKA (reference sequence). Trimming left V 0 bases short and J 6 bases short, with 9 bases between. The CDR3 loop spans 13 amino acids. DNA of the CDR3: TGCAGTGCTAGAGATTTTAGAGTCAATGAGCAGTTCTTC. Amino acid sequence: CSARDFRVNEQFF.

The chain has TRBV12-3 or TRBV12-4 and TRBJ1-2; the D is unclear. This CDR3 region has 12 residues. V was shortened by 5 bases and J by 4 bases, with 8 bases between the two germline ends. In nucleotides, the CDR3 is TGTGCCAGCAGTCTCAACACCTATGGCTACACCTTC. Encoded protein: CASSLNTYGYTF.

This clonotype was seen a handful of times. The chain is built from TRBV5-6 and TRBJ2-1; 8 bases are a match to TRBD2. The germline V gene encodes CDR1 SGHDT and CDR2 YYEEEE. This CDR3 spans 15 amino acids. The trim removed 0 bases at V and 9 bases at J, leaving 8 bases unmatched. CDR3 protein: CASSLAGTSIVEQFF. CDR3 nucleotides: TGTGCCAGCAGCTTGGCCGGGACTAGTATTGTTGAGCAGTTCTTC. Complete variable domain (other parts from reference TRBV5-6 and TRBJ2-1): DAGVTQSPTHLIKTRGQQVTLRCSPKSGHDTVSWYQQALGQGPQFIFQYYEEEERQRGNFPDRFSGHQFPNYSSELNVNALLLGDSALYLCASSLAGTSIVEQFFGPGTRLTVL.

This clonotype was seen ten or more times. The CDR3 spells CSAAQGEVYEQYF. The CDR3, as DNA: TGCAGCGCCGCCCAAGGGGAGGTCTACGAGCAGTACTTC. The chain employs TRBV29-1 and TRBJ2-7, with TRBD2 as a possible D gene (6 bases). V was cut by 7 bases and J by 3 bases, with 16 bases left in between. CDR1 is SQVTM, CDR2 ANQGSEA, per germline. This CDR3 is 13 amino acids long.

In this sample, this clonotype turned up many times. The CDR3 DNA follows: TGTGCCAGCAGTCGAGAAACAGCTCTTCTGATTTTAGCCAAAAACATTCAGTACTTC. This sequence encodes CASSRETALLILAKNIQYF. The rearrangement joins TRBV11-2 to TRBJ2-4; D is uncertain. Germline-derived CDR1 and CDR2 are SGHAT and FQNNGV. V was pared by 6 bases and J by 0 bases, with 24 bases between. The CDR3 contains 19 residues.